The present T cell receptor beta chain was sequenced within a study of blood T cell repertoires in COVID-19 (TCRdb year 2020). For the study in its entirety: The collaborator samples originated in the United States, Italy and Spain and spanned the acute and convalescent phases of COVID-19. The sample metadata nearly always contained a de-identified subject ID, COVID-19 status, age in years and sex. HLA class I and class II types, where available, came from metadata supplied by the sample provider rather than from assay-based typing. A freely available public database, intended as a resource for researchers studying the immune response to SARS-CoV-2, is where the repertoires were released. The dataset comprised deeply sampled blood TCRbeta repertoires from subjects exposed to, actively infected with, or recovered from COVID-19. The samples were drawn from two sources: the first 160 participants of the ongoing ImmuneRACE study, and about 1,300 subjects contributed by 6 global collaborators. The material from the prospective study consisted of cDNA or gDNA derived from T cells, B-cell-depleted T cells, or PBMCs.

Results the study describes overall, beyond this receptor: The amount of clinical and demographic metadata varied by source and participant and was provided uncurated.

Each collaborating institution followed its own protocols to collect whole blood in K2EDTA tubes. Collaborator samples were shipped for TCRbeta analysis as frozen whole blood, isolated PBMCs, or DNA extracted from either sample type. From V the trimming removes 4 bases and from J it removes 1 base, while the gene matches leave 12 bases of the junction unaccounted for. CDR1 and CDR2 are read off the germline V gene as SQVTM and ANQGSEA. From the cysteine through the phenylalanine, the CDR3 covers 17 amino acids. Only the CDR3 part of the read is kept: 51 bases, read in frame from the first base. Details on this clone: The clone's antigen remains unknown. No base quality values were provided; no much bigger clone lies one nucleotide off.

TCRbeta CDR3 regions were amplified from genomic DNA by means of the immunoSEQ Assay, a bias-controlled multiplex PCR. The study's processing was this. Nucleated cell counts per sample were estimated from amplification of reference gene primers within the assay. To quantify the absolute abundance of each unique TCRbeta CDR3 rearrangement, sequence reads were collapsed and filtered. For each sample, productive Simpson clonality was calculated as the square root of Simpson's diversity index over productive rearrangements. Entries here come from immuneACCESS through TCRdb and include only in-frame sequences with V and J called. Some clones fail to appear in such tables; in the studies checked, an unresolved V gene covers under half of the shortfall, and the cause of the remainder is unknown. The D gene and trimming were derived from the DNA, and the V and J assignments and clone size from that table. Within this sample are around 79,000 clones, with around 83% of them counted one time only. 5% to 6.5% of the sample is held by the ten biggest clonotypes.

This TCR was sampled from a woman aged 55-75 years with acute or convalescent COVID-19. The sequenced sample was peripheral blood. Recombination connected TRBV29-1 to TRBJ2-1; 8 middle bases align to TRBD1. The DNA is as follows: TGCAGCGTTGGGGCTGGGGCCCGGGACAGGTCCTACAATGAGCAGTTCTTC. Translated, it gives CSVGAGARDRSYNEQFF.